Listed below are T cell receptor beta chains from one sample, sequenced in a study of T cell responses to AZD1222 COVID-19 vaccine. Some clones are missing from TCRdb's copy, which holds only in-frame ones; the method was immunoSEQ multiplex PCR. Of about 150,000 clones in the sample, 90% were seen once. This specimen was peripheral blood, taken on day 0 of AZD1222 vaccination. These receptors originate from an adult in good health. Each CDR3 is given with its conserved first and last residue. The D gene is left open where the match is weak. For some rows the clone size is stated as once, few or many, or as a class when expanded; others skip it.

cdr3_length j_call d_call v_call clone_size cdr3_aa cdr3_nt
13 TRBJ1-6 NA TRBV7-2 NA CASSLLANSPLHF TGTGCCAGCAGCTTATTGGCGAATTCACCCCTCCACTTT
17 TRBJ2-1 TRBD2 TRBV4-3 NA CASSQVGAGGPHNEQFF TGCGCCAGCAGCCAAGTGGGAGCGGGAGGGCCGCACAATGAGCAGTTCTTC
13 TRBJ2-7 NA TRBV19 NA CASSWELNYEQYF TGTGCCAGTAGTTGGGAGCTCAATTACGAGCAGTACTTC
12 TRBJ2-7 NA TRBV28 NA CASSPPVYEQYF TGTGCCAGCAGTCCTCCCGTCTACGAGCAGTACTTC
16 TRBJ2-3 TRBD2 TRBV9 NA CASSVGSGRLTDTQYF TGTGCCAGCAGCGTAGGCAGCGGGAGGCTGACAGATACGCAGTATTTT
14 TRBJ2-3 NA TRBV4-3 once CASSGRDRTDTQYF TGCGCCAGCAGCGGTCGGGACCGCACAGATACGCAGTATTTT
16 TRBJ2-1 TRBD1 TRBV3-1/TRBV3-2 NA CASSQAGQGVGNEQFF TGTGCCAGCAGCCAAGCTGGACAGGGGGTCGGCAATGAGCAGTTCTTC
16 TRBJ1-1 TRBD1 TRBV6-5 once CASSYSITGGYTEAFF TGTGCCAGCAGTTACTCTATTACAGGGGGCTACACTGAAGCTTTCTTT
20 TRBJ2-5 TRBD2 TRBV5-1 NA CASSLLGLGLAGEYQETQYF TGCGCCAGCAGCTTGCTTGGTTTGGGTCTAGCGGGAGAATATCAAGAGACCCAGTACTTC
16 TRBJ2-6 NA TRBV7-2 NA CASSSWIASGANVLTF TGTGCCAGCAGCTCCTGGATTGCCTCTGGGGCCAACGTCCTGACTTTC
13 TRBJ2-5 NA TRBV5-1 NA CASSLEAKETQYF TGCGCCAGCAGCTTGGAGGCCAAAGAGACCCAGTACTTC
17 TRBJ2-1 NA TRBV24-1 NA CATSADPGRSSYNEQFF TGTGCCACCAGTGCCGACCCGGGACGCTCTTCCTACAATGAGCAGTTCTTC
14 TRBJ1-2 NA TRBV6-5 NA CASSYETGDYGYTF TGTGCCAGCAGTTACGAGACAGGAGATTATGGCTACACCTTC
16 TRBJ2-7 TRBD1 TRBV5-1 NA CASSFLWFRGYDEQYF TGCGCCAGCAGCTTTCTATGGTTCAGGGGGTACGACGAGCAGTACTTC
16 TRBJ1-4 NA TRBV28 NA CASSSHAGEVAEKLFF TGTGCCAGCAGTTCCCATGCAGGGGAGGTGGCAGAAAAACTGTTTTTT
16 TRBJ2-1 TRBD2 TRBV19 NA CASSIVAGTSGSEQFF TGTGCCAGTAGTATAGTCGCCGGGACTAGCGGGAGTGAGCAGTTCTTC
18 TRBJ2-2 NA TRBV19 NA CASRYYGLRQTITGELFF TGTGCCAGTAGATATTATGGACTACGACAGACAATCACCGGGGAGCTGTTTTTT
14 TRBJ1-4 NA TRBV25-1 NA CASSEFGYDEKLFF TGTGCCAGCAGTGAATTTGGGTACGATGAAAAACTGTTTTTT
15 TRBJ1-6 TRBD1 TRBV2 few CASSDQTGMGSPLHF TGTGCCAGCAGTGACCAGACAGGGATGGGGTCACCCCTCCACTTT
17 TRBJ1-5 NA TRBV11-2 NA CASSLSRAPNSNQPQHF TGTGCCAGCAGCTTGTCACGGGCCCCGAATAGCAATCAGCCCCAGCATTTT